The 15 T cell receptor beta chains given below trace back to one sample, sequenced in a study of blood T cell repertoires in COVID-19. The data were produced by immunoSEQ multiplex PCR, yet TCRdb's version contains in-frame clones alone and is incomplete. This table holds 150,000 to 200,000 clones, nearly 90% found once. Sample: peripheral blood. Receptor source: a man aged 18 to 35 who had recovered from COVID-19.

V usage is TRBV2 and J usage is TRBJ1-2; maybe TRBD1 (6 bases). V lost 8 bases, J lost 4 bases, and 8 bases lay in between. The CDR3 is 11 residues long. Germline loops: CDR1 SNHLY, CDR2 FYNNEI. The CDR3 DNA sequence: TGTGCCAGCGGGGACACCTATGGCTACACCTTC. Its translation is CASGDTYGYTF.

The chain carries TRBV5-6 and TRBJ1-1, with 8 positions matching TRBD1. Per germline, CDR1 SGHDT and CDR2 YYEEEE. The CDR3 extends over 14 amino acids. V shed 2 bases, J shed 9 bases, and the junction held 9 bases outside the gene matches. The CDR3 region has the DNA TGTGCCAGCAGCTTACCCGGACAGGGTTGGAAAGCTTTCTTT. This gives the protein CASSLPGQGWKAFF.

The chain's CDR3 is CASSGGPKAFF. In DNA form, the CDR3 reads TGTGCCAGCAGCGGAGGTCCCAAAGCTTTCTTT. The V and J genes are TRBV25-1 and TRBJ1-1; no definite D call. Looked up from germline, CDR1 is MGHDK and CDR2 is SYGVNS. The V end was cut by 6 bases, the J end by 9 bases, with 11 bases between. This CDR3 has 11 residues.

The genes are TRBV2 and TRBJ1-1, with a tentative D call TRBD1 (6 bases). Trimming left V 10 bases short and J 3 bases short, with 18 bases between. The CDR3 is 14 residues long. Germline assignment: CDR1 SNHLY and CDR2 FYNNEI. The CDR3 protein is CANLWTVWDTEAFF. Here the CDR3 DNA reads TGTGCCAACCTATGGACAGTCTGGGACACTGAAGCTTTCTTT.

V and J are TRBV7-2 and TRBJ2-3; TRBD2 matches 7 bases. The germline V gene encodes CDR1 SGHTA and CDR2 FQGNSA. This CDR3 comprises 16 residues. Losses at the gene ends were 6 bases for V and 5 bases for J; bases not matched to a gene: 14. The CDR3 loop is CASSPSAGHHRDTQYF. CDR3 sequence (DNA): TGTGCCAGCAGTCCTTCAGCGGGGCACCATCGAGATACGCAGTATTTT.

The V call is TRBV6-5, the J call TRBJ2-5; the D gene is possibly TRBD1 (5 bases). The CDR3 covers 13 residues. V was cut by 7 bases and J by 0 bases, with 9 bases left in between. Germline loops: CDR1 MNHEY, CDR2 SVGAGI. CDR3 sequence (DNA): TGTGCCAGCACGCGACAGAACCAAGAGACCCAGTACTTC. This encodes CASTRQNQETQYF.

The J gene is TRBJ2-3, the V gene TRBV4-2; D possibly corresponds to TRBD2 (5 bases). The V and J ends lost 3 bases and 2 bases respectively, with 18 bases between them. CDR3 length: 17 amino acids. Germline CDR1 and CDR2: LGHNA and YNFKEQ. The CDR3 DNA is TGTGCCAGCAGCCAGGGGTTCAAGACGGGGAACACAGATACGCAGTATTTT. Protein sequence: CASSQGFKTGNTDTQYF.

The V call is TRBV6-2 or TRBV6-3, the J call TRBJ2-7; possibly TRBD1 for D (6 bases). V lost 5 bases, J lost 2 bases, and 13 bases lay in between. The CDR3 totals 14 residues. From germline, CDR1 is MNHEY and CDR2 SVGEGT. CDR3 in DNA: TGTGCCAGCAGTGACAGGAGGCTTGCCTACGAGCAGTACTTC. It yields the protein CASSDRRLAYEQYF.

The J gene is TRBJ2-2, the V gene TRBV12-5; no firm D call. The germline CDR1 and CDR2 sequences are LGHNT and FRNRAP. The V end was cut by 1 base, the J end by 4 bases, with 4 bases between. The CDR3 length is 13 residues. In DNA, the CDR3 is TGTGCTAGTGGTTTGGATAGCACCGGGGAGCTGTTTTTT. This codes for CASGLDSTGELFF.

As to this clone: The same CDR3 can be traced to other DNA sequences in this sample. The chain links TRBV28 to TRBJ1-2; 9 bases are shared with TRBD1. The CDR3 has 14 residues. The V and J ends lost 5 bases and 8 bases, in that order; junction bases with no gene match: 9. The germline gives CDR1 MDHEN, CDR2 SYDVKM. CDR3 in DNA: TGTGCCAGCAGTCCACCGGGACAGGGCTACGGCTACACCTTC. Protein sequence: CASSPPGQGYGYTF.

V and J are TRBV5-6 and TRBJ2-7, with 12 positions matching TRBD2. CDR1 SGHDT and CDR2 YYEEEE come from the germline V gene. V shed 7 bases, J shed 7 bases, and the junction held 18 bases outside the gene matches. The CDR3 loop spans 17 amino acids. Written as DNA, the CDR3 is TGTGCCAGCTTGCGGACTAGCGGGAACTTTATTGTCGGGGAGCAGTACTTC. Amino acids: CASLRTSGNFIVGEQYF. The variable domain in full, completed from reference TRBV5-6 and TRBJ2-7, reads DAGVTQSPTHLIKTRGQQVTLRCSPKSGHDTVSWYQQALGQGPQFIFQYYEEEERQRGNFPDRFSGHQFPNYSSELNVNALLLGDSALYLCASLRTSGNFIVGEQYFGPGTRLTVT.

This clone was picked up one time. The rearrangement uses TRBV3-1 (or the pseudogene TRBV3-2) and TRBJ2-1; D remains ambiguous. This CDR3 has 14 amino acids. Germline lookup yields CDR1 LGHDT and CDR2 YNNKEL (reference sequence). Trimming pared 0 bases from V and 10 bases from J, leaving 13 bases between. CDR3 loop: CASSQDFKRREQFF. The CDR3 DNA reads TGTGCCAGCAGCCAAGATTTCAAGCGAAGAGAGCAGTTCTTC.

The rearrangement links TRBV10-3 to TRBJ2-1, with D possibly being TRBD1 (6 bases). In germline, CDR1 is ENHRY, CDR2 SYGVKD. V was cut by 6 bases and J by 6 bases, with 9 bases left in between. The CDR3 has 12 residues. As DNA, the CDR3 is TGTGCCATCAGGCTGGACAGCAATGAGCAGTTCTTC. Protein sequence: CAIRLDSNEQFF.

This clone was detected once. The V gene is TRBV12-3 or TRBV12-4, the J gene TRBJ1-1; no reliable D call. The CDR3 runs 12 residues. V was trimmed by 2 bases and J by 8 bases, leaving 9 bases between them. The DNA of the CDR3 is TGTGCCAGCAGTTTACCAGGTACCGAAGCTTTCTTT. Protein product: CASSLPGTEAFF.

The CDR3 bases are TGTGCCAGCAGCTTAGGTTCGCGCGAGCAGTACTTC. This encodes CASSLGSREQYF. The chain has TRBV7-2 and TRBJ2-7; D ambiguous. With 1 base removed from V and 6 bases from J, the gap between germline ends came to 7 bases. The CDR3 has 12 residues. Germline V lookup: CDR1 SGHTA, CDR2 FQGNSA.